A single sample is the source of the 7 T cell receptor beta chains below, sequenced in a study of human T cells and chemical hapten exposure. As to time point: healthy volunteer bleed at 6 weeks. The starting material, unfractionated whole blood, was used for total RNA extraction. TCRdb recomputed calls from the RACE reads with MiXCR, one row per CDR3 protein. The data hold tens of thousands of distinct CDR3 sequences, with roughly 5% observed a single time. Source material: whole blood. The receptors shown here come from a human donor in good health. Some clones in this sample may be carry-over from other donors' samples.

The rearrangement uses TRBV12-3 or TRBV12-4 and TRBJ1-2; D remains ambiguous. The CDR3 is made up of 13 amino acids. Trimming removed 5 bases from V and 11 bases from J, with 18 bases in between. The CDR3 bases are TGTGCCAGCAGTCCCCTGGACTCCACCTCGTACACCTTC. This codes for CASSPLDSTSYTF.

This clonotype was detected many times. The CDR3 reads CASSLRHLNQPQHF. The CDR3 coding sequence is TGTGCCAGCAGTTTGCGACACCTCAATCAGCCCCAGCATTTT. The gene calls are TRBV12-3 or TRBV12-4 and TRBJ1-5; D is ambiguous. The CDR3 totals 14 residues. V gave up 3 bases and J gave up 3 bases, with 9 bases separating them.

This clonotype was counted between two and nine times. Here the CDR3 reads CSVAMPDTQYF. CDR3 nucleotide sequence: TGCAGCGTTGCGATGCCGGATACGCAGTATTTT. The gene calls are TRBV29-1 and TRBJ2-3; D uncertain. The V end lost 4 bases, the J end lost 6 bases, and 8 bases lay between the germline ends. Germline lookup yields CDR1 SQVTM and CDR2 ANQGSEA. The CDR3 sequence is 11 residues long.

This clonotype has ten or more counts. The V call is TRBV20-1, the J call TRBJ1-4; tentatively, D is TRBD1 (6 bases). Trimming cost V 6 bases and J 5 bases, with 10 bases left between them. The CDR3 sequence is 12 residues long. In germline, CDR1 is DFQATT, CDR2 SNEGSKA (reference sequence). This CDR3 is CSAIRGNEKLFF. In DNA, the CDR3 is TGCAGTGCAATCAGGGGAAATGAAAAACTGTTTTTT.

This clonotype appeared many times. The V gene is TRBV6-5, the J gene TRBJ2-6, with D unclear. The CDR3 is 18 residues long. Germline V gene sequence: CDR1 MNHEY, CDR2 SVGAGI. V dropped 4 bases and J dropped 0 bases, with 16 bases sitting between them. The CDR3 DNA reads TGTGCCAGCAGTTTTGGCGCGGCCCGAAGCTCTGGGGCCAACGTCCTGACTTTC. Its translation is CASSFGAARSSGANVLTF.

This clonotype was recorded many times. This rearrangement joins TRBV20-1 to TRBJ2-7; the D is unclear. V gave up 6 bases and J gave up 2 bases, with 14 bases separating them. The CDR3 loop spans 13 amino acids. From germline, CDR1 is DFQATT and CDR2 SNEGSKA (reference sequence). In nucleotides, the CDR3 is TGCAGTGCATCCGGACGGTTGCCCTACGAGCAGTACTTC. Residues: CSASGRLPYEQYF.

This clonotype appeared a few times. The V and J genes are TRBV6-6 and TRBJ1-1; no reliable D call. Germline-derived CDR1 and CDR2 are MNHNY and SVGAGI (reference sequence). Trimming cost V 0 bases and J 12 bases, with 14 bases left between them. The length of the CDR3 is 13 residues. The CDR3 DNA is TGTGCCAGCAGTTACTCGAAGGGTCAGAGCACTTTCTTT. Translating it yields CASSYSKGQSTFF.